These 11 T cell receptor beta chains originate from one sample sequenced in a study of monozygotic twins with inflammatory bowel disease. TCRdb re-called the 5' RACE reads and shows each CDR3 protein once, DNA omitted. The sample holds 110,000 to 150,000 distinct CDR3 sequences. Sequenced sample: blood. The source is a human donor with ulcerative colitis or Crohn's disease, or a healthy co-twin of an affected twin (not recorded which).

Here the CDR3 reads CASSPGVDTGSETQYF. The V call is TRBV5-1, the J call TRBJ2-5; TCRdb calls TRBD1, which cannot be checked without DNA. From germline, CDR1 is SGHRS and CDR2 YFSETQ. CDR3 length: 16 residues.

This chain links TRBV12-3 or TRBV12-4 with TRBJ1-2; TCRdb's D gene call, TRBD1, goes unchecked for lack of DNA. CDR3 length equals 15 residues. The CDR3 loop reads CASSLTGTGLYGYTF.

The chain has TRBV7-2 and TRBJ2-7; no DNA is available, so the TRBD1 call from TCRdb remains unchecked. There are 14 residues in the CDR3. Per the germline V gene, CDR1 is SGHTA and CDR2 is FQGNSA. CDR3 region: CASSLRTVSYEQYF.

The rearrangement uses TRBV6-2 or TRBV6-3 and TRBJ2-3; TCRdb picks TRBD1, but there is no DNA to check that call. Germline V gene sequence: CDR1 MNHEY, CDR2 SVGEGT. There are 15 residues in the CDR3. This CDR3 reads CASSPTGEGTDTQYF.

The rearrangement links TRBV2 to TRBJ1-1; there is no DNA to check the TCRdb D call of TRBD1. This CDR3 is 15 amino acids long. Germline CDR1 is SNHLY and CDR2 is FYNNEI. This CDR3 is CASVTGGGMNTEAFF.

The rearrangement uses TRBV9 and TRBJ2-1; the D call from TCRdb, TRBD2, cannot be confirmed without DNA. Looked up from germline, CDR1 is SGDLS and CDR2 is YYNGEE. This CDR3 has 18 amino acids. The CDR3 reads CASSLGLAGDQANGEQFF.

V and J are TRBV30 and TRBJ2-2; TCRdb designates TRBD1, a call that cannot be tested without DNA. Germline V gene sequence: CDR1 GTSNPN, CDR2 SVGIG (reference sequence). CDR3 length: 15 amino acids. CDR3 sequence: CAWSTGQGNTGELFF.

The V gene is TRBV29-1, the J gene TRBJ1-1; the TCRdb call, TRBD1, lacks DNA for checking. The V gene's germline CDR1 is SQVTM and CDR2 ANQGSEA. The CDR3 loop spans 13 amino acids. CDR3 residues: CSVSGTGGSEAFF.

This chain connects TRBV27 to TRBJ1-6. CDR1 is MNHEY and CDR2 is SMNVEV in the germline V gene (reference sequence). This CDR3 region has 16 residues. Here the CDR3 reads CANSLLSSSYNSPLHF.

V is TRBV5-6 and J is TRBJ2-1; TCRdb selects TRBD1, and the lack of DNA leaves this call unchecked. Germline CDR1 reads SGHDT; CDR2 reads YYEEEE. The CDR3 is 12 amino acids. CDR3 protein: CASSGNRVHLFF.

The V and J genes are TRBV14 and TRBJ2-1; there is no DNA to check the TCRdb D call of TRBD2. The CDR3 extends over 13 amino acids. CDR1 is SGHDN, CDR2 FVKESK, per germline. This CDR3 reads CASTGRGGDEQFF.